Below, one T cell receptor beta chain is given with its context. The antigen remains unidentified. The entry originates in a study of chemoradiotherapy in HPV16-positive cancers. Turning to the study itself: A couple of HPV16-positive patients' cells yielded candidate HPV-specific clones and common motifs. Whole-study results and caveats: Candidate HPV-specific clones and E7-related TCR motifs grew in tumor during treatment.

The table came from immunoSEQ multiplex PCR; TCRdb's copy has only in-frame clones and leaves some out. The sample records about 6,200 clones, roughly 83% being singletons. Over chemoradiotherapy, repertoires were sampled more than once. This CDR3 comprises 14 residues. Germline lookup yields CDR1 SGHNT and CDR2 YYREEE (reference sequence). The V segment lost 4 bases and the J segment 6 bases; nucleotides outside the gene matches: 7. The V and J genes are TRBV5-4 and TRBJ2-3; 8 nucleotides align to TRBD1. The source material was tumor tissue, sampled from a patient who underwent chemoradiotherapy. This receptor was identified in a human donor with HPV-associated anogenital cancer. CDR3 amino acids: CASSRGQGMDTQYF. The CDR3, as DNA: TGTGCCAGCAGCAGAGGACAGGGCATGGATACGCAGTATTTT.